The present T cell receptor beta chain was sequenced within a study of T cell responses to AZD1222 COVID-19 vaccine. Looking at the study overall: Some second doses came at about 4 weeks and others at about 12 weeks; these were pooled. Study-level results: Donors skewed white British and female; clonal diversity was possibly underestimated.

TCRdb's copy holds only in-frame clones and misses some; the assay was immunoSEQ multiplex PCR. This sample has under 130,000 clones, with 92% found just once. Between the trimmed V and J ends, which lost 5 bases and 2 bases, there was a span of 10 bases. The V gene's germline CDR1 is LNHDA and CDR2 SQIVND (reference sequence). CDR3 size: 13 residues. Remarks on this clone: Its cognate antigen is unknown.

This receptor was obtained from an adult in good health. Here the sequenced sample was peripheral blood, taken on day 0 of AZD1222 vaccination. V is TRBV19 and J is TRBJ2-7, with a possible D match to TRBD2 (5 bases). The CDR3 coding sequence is TGTGCCAGTAGTCCCCGGGGTCCCTACGAGCAGTACTTC. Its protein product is CASSPRGPYEQYF. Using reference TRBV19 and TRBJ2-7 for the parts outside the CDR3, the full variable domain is DGGITQSPKYLFRKEGQNVTLSCEQNLNHDAMYWYRQDPGQGLRLIYYSQIVNDFQKGDIAEGYSVSREKKESFPLTVTSAQKNPTAFYLCASSPRGPYEQYFGPGTRLTVT.